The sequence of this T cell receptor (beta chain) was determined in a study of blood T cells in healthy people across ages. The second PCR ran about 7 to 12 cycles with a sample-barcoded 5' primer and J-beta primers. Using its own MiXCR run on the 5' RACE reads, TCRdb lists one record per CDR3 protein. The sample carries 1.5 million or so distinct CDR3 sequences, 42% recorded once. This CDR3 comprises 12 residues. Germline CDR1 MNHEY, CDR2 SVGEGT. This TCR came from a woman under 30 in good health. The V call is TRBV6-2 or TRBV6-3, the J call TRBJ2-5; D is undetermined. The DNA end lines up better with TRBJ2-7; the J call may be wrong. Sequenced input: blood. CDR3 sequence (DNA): TGTGCCAGCAGTTACTTAAGTAACGAGCAGTACTTC. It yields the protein CASSYLSNEQYF.